These 27 T cell receptor beta chains were sequenced from one sample in a study of T cell repertoires in cytomegalovirus infection. TCRdb recomputed calls from the reads with MiXCR, one row per CDR3 protein. The sample includes about half a million distinct CDR3 sequences, around 35% of them seen just once. These receptors' targets are unknown. Sequences were derived from cultured PBMCs, sampled from culture after CMV antigen stimulation. These receptors were obtained from a human donor in good health (CMV status not recorded). Some clones in this sample may be carry-over from other donors' samples.

The chain is built from TRBV12-3 or TRBV12-4 and TRBJ2-1; D gene unclear. Trimming removed 9 bases from V and 3 bases from J, with 12 bases in between. The CDR3 loop spans 13 amino acids. CDR3 residues: CARDCWVYNEQFF. CDR3 in DNA: TGTGCCAGAGACTGTTGGGTCTACAATGAGCAGTTCTTC.

The chain uses TRBV12-5 and TRBJ2-1; 8 bases align to TRBD1. Germline CDR1 is LGHNT and CDR2 is FRNRAP. Germline trimming cut 7 bases from V and 9 bases from J; bases unmatched to any gene: 11. CDR3 length: 14 amino acids. The DNA of the CDR3 is TGTGCTAGTGCCCCCGGACAGGGTTTGTCTGAGCAGTTCTTC. Protein: CASAPGQGLSEQFF.

The chain is built from TRBV28 and TRBJ2-1; 8 nucleotides agree with TRBD2. Unmatched junction bases numbered 4, after V lost 4 bases and J lost 5 bases. This CDR3 contains 14 residues. Per the germline V gene, CDR1 is MDHEN and CDR2 is SYDVKM. As DNA, the CDR3 is TGTGCCAGCAGTTCCCGGGGGGGCGACAATGAGCAGTTCTTC. It codes for CASSSRGGDNEQFF.

The chain couples TRBV23-1 to TRBJ2-3, with 8 bases matching TRBD2. TRBV23-1 is recorded as an ORF, its role being uncertain. This CDR3 spans 17 amino acids. The ends lost 8 bases at V and 3 bases at J; junction bases unmatched: 16. CDR3 sequence reads: CASQKRSGRGETDTQYF. The CDR3 DNA follows: TGCGCCAGCCAAAAGAGGAGCGGGAGAGGGGAAACAGATACGCAGTATTTT.

In its sample, this clonotype was seen a few times. The rearrangement links TRBV11-3 to TRBJ1-1; D might be TRBD1 (6 bases). V dropped 7 bases and J dropped 4 bases, with 10 bases sitting between them. CDR3 size: 12 residues. Germline V gene lookup returns CDR1 SGHNT and CDR2 YENEEA. The CDR3 DNA is TGTGCCAGCACCACAGGGTTCACTGAAGCTTTCTTT. Residues: CASTTGFTEAFF.

Many counts were recorded for this clonotype. V usage is TRBV7-2 and J usage is TRBJ2-2, with D possibly TRBD2 on 6 matching bases. Germline V lookup: CDR1 SGHTA, CDR2 FQGNSA. The ends were cut back, 4 bases at V and 4 bases at J, with 10 bases in the middle. The CDR3 spans 14 residues. In nucleotides, the CDR3 is TGTGCCAGCAGCTCGACTAGTTTCACCGGGGAGCTGTTTTTT. It translates to CASSSTSFTGELFF. The whole variable domain, remainder taken from reference TRBV7-2 and TRBJ2-2, is GAGVSQSPSNKVTEKGKDVELRCDPISGHTALYWYRQSLGQGLEFLIYFQGNSAPDKSGLPSDRFSAERTGGSVSTLTIQRTQQEDSAVYLCASSSTSFTGELFFGEGSRLTVL.

The V and J genes are TRBV18 and TRBJ2-1; TRBD2 matches 8 bases. The CDR3 totals 18 residues. Germline V gene lookup returns CDR1 KGHSH and CDR2 LQKENI. The J segment lost 6 bases and the V segment lost 2 bases, leaving 15 bases of the junction unmatched. CDR3 protein: CASSPFQREQDSGNEQFF. The DNA of the CDR3 is TGTGCCAGCTCACCATTTCAGCGGGAGCAAGATTCGGGCAATGAGCAGTTCTTC.

This clonotype came up many times. CDR3 loop: CASSLVLLAGGRETQYF. The DNA for the CDR3 is TGTGCCAGCAGCTTAGTGCTATTAGCGGGAGGACGGGAGACCCAGTACTTC. The chain couples TRBV7-2 to TRBJ2-5; 10 positions match TRBD2. Germline CDR1 reads SGHTA; CDR2 reads FQGNSA. V lost 1 base, J lost 5 bases, and 10 bases stayed unmatched. This CDR3 comprises 17 residues.

This chain connects TRBV6-6 to TRBJ1-1; no clear D gene. Between the trimmed V and J ends, which lost 0 bases and 6 bases, there was a span of 5 bases. The CDR3 loop spans 12 amino acids. The V gene's germline CDR1 is MNHNY and CDR2 SVGAGI (reference sequence). CDR3 residues: CASSYSESEAFF. The DNA for the CDR3 is TGTGCCAGCAGTTACTCGGAATCTGAAGCTTTCTTT.

This clonotype showed up just once. The gene calls are TRBV6-5 and TRBJ1-5; D gene uncertain. The CDR3 consists of 15 residues. Trimming left V 0 bases short and J 4 bases short, with 10 bases between. Germline V gives CDR1 MNHEY, CDR2 SVGAGI. The CDR3 DNA reads as TGTGCCAGCAGTTACTCTTTGGCCAGAAATCAGCCCCAGCATTTT. Translating it yields CASSYSLARNQPQHF.

The chain joins TRBV6-2 or TRBV6-3 to TRBJ2-1, with D uncertain. The CDR3 totals 12 residues. Trimming cost V 4 bases and J 7 bases, with 8 bases left between them. Germline lookup yields CDR1 MNHEY and CDR2 SVGEGT. This chain's CDR3 is CASSWVVNEQFF. The CDR3 nucleotides read TGTGCCAGCAGTTGGGTGGTGAATGAGCAGTTCTTC.

The sample holds many counts of this clonotype. The chain links TRBV20-1 to TRBJ2-1; D gene ambiguous. The CDR3 has 15 amino acids. Germline CDR1 DFQATT, CDR2 SNEGSKA (reference sequence). V lost 3 bases and J lost 0, with 12 bases in between. Here the CDR3 reads CSASGRGSSYNEQFF. For the CDR3, the DNA is TGCAGTGCTAGCGGGCGCGGAAGCTCCTACAATGAGCAGTTCTTC.

This clonotype was counted ten times or more. V usage is TRBV7-2 and J usage is TRBJ1-1; maybe TRBD1 (6 bases). Trimming left V 6 bases short and J 5 bases short, with 13 bases between. CDR1 and CDR2 from the germline V gene are SGHTA and FQGNSA. The CDR3 runs to 13 residues. The CDR3 coding sequence is TGTGCCAGCAGGGAGGGGGGAGTAACTGAAGCTTTCTTT. It translates to CASREGGVTEAFF. Based on the CDR3 plus reference TRBV7-2 and TRBJ1-1, the full variable domain is GAGVSQSPSNKVTEKGKDVELRCDPISGHTALYWYRQSLGQGLEFLIYFQGNSAPDKSGLPSDRFSAERTGGSVSTLTIQRTQQEDSAVYLCASREGGVTEAFFGQGTRLTVV.

The rearrangement joins TRBV7-2 to TRBJ2-2; 9 bases are a match to TRBD2. From germline, CDR1 is SGHTA and CDR2 FQGNSA. The CDR3 totals 18 residues. The V segment lost 3 bases and the J segment 4 bases; nucleotides outside the gene matches: 12. The DNA of the CDR3 is TGTGCCAGCAGCTTGTTGTCTAGCGGGATACGTTCCACCGGGGAGCTGTTTTTT. It yields the protein CASSLLSSGIRSTGELFF.

The chain uses TRBV7-9 and TRBJ2-1; D not certain. The CDR3 is made up of 11 amino acids. Trimming shortened V by 5 bases and J by 9 bases, and 8 bases separated the two germline ends. CDR1 and CDR2 from the germline V gene are SEHNR and FQNEAQ (reference sequence). The CDR3 region is CASSPSSEQFF. CDR3 DNA: TGTGCCAGCAGCCCCAGCAGTGAGCAGTTCTTC.

The chain uses TRBV7-8 and TRBJ1-1, with D uncertain. Germline CDR1 reads SGHVS; CDR2 reads FQNEAQ. V was cut by 7 bases and J by 4 bases, with 19 bases left in between. The CDR3 covers 15 residues. The CDR3 spells CASIRSRASSTEAFF. In DNA, the CDR3 is TGTGCCAGCATACGTAGTCGAGCCTCCAGCACTGAAGCTTTCTTT.

This clonotype was recorded a few times. The rearrangement links TRBV12-3 or TRBV12-4 to TRBJ2-1; the match to TRBD2 covers 8 bases. CDR3 size: 15 residues. Trimming removed 3 bases from V and 5 bases from J; junction bases left unmatched: 6. This chain's CDR3 is CASSLSGRINNEQFF. CDR3 coding DNA: TGTGCCAGCAGTTTGAGCGGGAGAATAAACAATGAGCAGTTCTTC.

The gene calls are TRBV7-9 and TRBJ2-1; D is possibly TRBD2 (5 bases). Trimming pared 2 bases from V and 11 bases from J, leaving 10 bases between. There are 12 residues in the CDR3. CDR1 is SEHNR, CDR2 FQNEAQ, per germline (reference sequence). For the CDR3, the DNA is TGTGCCAGCAGCTTAATAGCGTCTAAGCAGTTCTTC. This codes for CASSLIASKQFF.

The chain is built from TRBV10-2 and TRBJ2-3, with D uncertain. The V and J ends lost 0 bases and 3 bases respectively, with 10 bases between them. The CDR3 is 15 residues long. Germline lookup yields CDR1 WSHSY and CDR2 SAAADI. CDR3 DNA sequence: TGCGCCAGCAGTGAGTCGAAAGCTAGAACAGATACGCAGTATTTT. Its protein product is CASSESKARTDTQYF.

The CDR3 bases are TGTGCCAGCAGCCCCCCACTAGCGGGAGTGGGGAGGGAGCAGTTCTTC. The encoded protein is CASSPPLAGVGREQFF. The chain combines TRBV7-2 with TRBJ2-1, with 11 bases aligning to TRBD2. CDR3 size: 16 residues. CDR1 SGHTA and CDR2 FQGNSA come from the germline V gene. V dropped 5 bases and J dropped 10; count of bases not matched to a gene: 13.

The V gene is TRBV6-5, the J gene TRBJ1-2; 7 nucleotides agree with TRBD1. Per the germline V gene, CDR1 is MNHEY and CDR2 is SVGAGI. With 2 bases clipped from V and 8 bases from J, the junction kept 8 bases outside the gene matches. The length of the CDR3 is 14 residues. CDR3 sequence reads: CASSYAKGAWGYTF. The DNA of the CDR3 is TGTGCCAGCAGTTACGCGAAGGGGGCTTGGGGCTACACCTTC.

V and J are TRBV19 and TRBJ2-2, with a possible D match to TRBD1 (5 bases). V was trimmed by 3 bases and J by 2 bases, leaving 7 bases between them. Germline CDR1 is LNHDA and CDR2 is SQIVND (reference sequence). The CDR3 has 14 residues. The CDR3 nucleotides are TGTGCCAGTAGTATGCAGGGAAACACCGGGGAGCTGTTTTTT. Translation gives CASSMQGNTGELFF.

The V gene is TRBV7-2, the J gene TRBJ2-2, with D maybe TRBD1 (6 bases). Germline loops: CDR1 SGHTA, CDR2 FQGNSA. V gave up 0 bases and J gave up 5 bases, with 10 bases separating them. This CDR3 comprises 15 residues. CDR3 protein: CASSLAQGGTGELFF. The CDR3 nucleotides read TGTGCCAGCAGCTTAGCGCAAGGGGGAACCGGGGAGCTGTTTTTT. The full variable domain, its missing parts supplied by reference TRBV7-2 and TRBJ2-2, is GAGVSQSPSNKVTEKGKDVELRCDPISGHTALYWYRQSLGQGLEFLIYFQGNSAPDKSGLPSDRFSAERTGGSVSTLTIQRTQQEDSAVYLCASSLAQGGTGELFFGEGSRLTVL.

The rearrangement uses TRBV20-1 and TRBJ1-5, with D tentatively TRBD1 (5 bases). Per the germline V gene, CDR1 is DFQATT and CDR2 is SNEGSKA (reference sequence). V shed 3 bases and J shed 2 bases, with 14 bases lying between them. The CDR3 consists of 15 residues. The CDR3: CSASGGTWGNQPQHF. The CDR3 DNA is TGCAGTGCTAGCGGGGGGACCTGGGGCAATCAGCCCCAGCATTTT.

This clonotype has a count of ten or more. This chain uses TRBV7-2 with TRBJ2-7; 8 bases line up with TRBD2. Losses at the gene ends were 5 bases for V and 2 bases for J; bases not matched to a gene: 5. The CDR3 has 14 residues. Germline CDR1 SGHTA, CDR2 FQGNSA. CDR3 nucleotides: TGTGCCAGCAGCCTGGCTAGCGGGCCCTACGAGCAGTACGTC. It specifies CASSLASGPYEQYV.

This clonotype was counted only a few times. The J gene is TRBJ1-1, the V gene TRBV7-2; D gene uncertain. The CDR3 is 13 residues long. CDR1 SGHTA and CDR2 FQGNSA come from the germline V gene. V lost 6 bases to trimming and J lost 1 base, with 9 bases between them. CDR3: CASRLLKNTEAFF. In DNA, the CDR3 is TGTGCCAGCAGACTTTTAAAGAACACTGAAGCTTTCTTT.

This clonotype was seen a single time. The genes are TRBV4-1 and TRBJ1-5, with D possibly TRBD1 on 5 matching bases. Germline V gives CDR1 MGHRA, CDR2 YSYEKL. V was shortened by 0 bases and J by 2 bases, with 8 bases between the two germline ends. The length of the CDR3 is 15 residues. The CDR3 coding sequence is TGCGCCAGCAGCCAAGAGGCAGGGCGCAATCAGCCCCAGCATTTT. It codes for CASSQEAGRNQPQHF.